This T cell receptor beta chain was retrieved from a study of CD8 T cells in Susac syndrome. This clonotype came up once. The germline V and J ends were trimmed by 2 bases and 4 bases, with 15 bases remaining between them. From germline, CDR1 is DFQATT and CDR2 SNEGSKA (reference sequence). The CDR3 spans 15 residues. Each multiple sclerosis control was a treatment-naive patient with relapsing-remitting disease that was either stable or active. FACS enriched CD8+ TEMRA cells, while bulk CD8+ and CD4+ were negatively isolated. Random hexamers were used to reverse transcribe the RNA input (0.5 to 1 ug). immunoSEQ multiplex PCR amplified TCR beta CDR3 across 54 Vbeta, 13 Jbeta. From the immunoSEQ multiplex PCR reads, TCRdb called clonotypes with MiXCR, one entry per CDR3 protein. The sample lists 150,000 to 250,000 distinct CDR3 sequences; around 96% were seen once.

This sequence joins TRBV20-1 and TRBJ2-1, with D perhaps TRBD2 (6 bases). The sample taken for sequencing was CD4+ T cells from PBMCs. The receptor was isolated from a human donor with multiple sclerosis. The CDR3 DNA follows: TGCAGTGCTAGACCCTCGGGAGTGGGTTACAATGAGCAGTTCTTC. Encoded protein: CSARPSGVGYNEQFF.